One T cell receptor (beta chain) is described in this entry. This sample was included in a study of blood T cells in healthy people across ages. Germline V gene data show CDR1 as LGHDT and CDR2 as YNNKEL (reference sequence). The V and J ends lost 5 bases and 5 bases respectively, with 12 bases between them. The CDR3 is made up of 13 amino acids. Next came a second PCR, run for roughly 6 to 11 cycles, which used a sample-barcoded 5' primer along with a J-beta primer mix. TCRdb reanalysed the 5' RACE reads using MiXCR and keeps one entry per CDR3 protein. The sample includes around 620,000 distinct CDR3 sequences, about 25% of them seen just once.

Specimen: blood. This chain joins TRBV3-1 and TRBJ2-5; D might be TRBD2 (5 bases). The clonotype was recovered from a woman in her seventies in good health. This chain's CDR3 is CASSGGGVETQYF. The DNA of the CDR3 is TGTGCCAGCAGCGGAGGTGGAGTGGAGACCCAGTACTTC.